Below, 12 T cell receptor beta chains from the same sample are listed, as sequenced in a study of T cells in narcolepsy (dated by TCRdb to the late 2010s). Library construction relied on the immunoSEQ multiplex PCR assay. Here the immuneACCESS table is served through TCRdb, limited to in-frame sequences with V and J called. Missing clones are a known gap in these copies; in checked studies unresolved V genes cover under half, and the rest lacks a known reason. Here the sample has 30,000 to 35,000 clones; 82% occur a single time. Jointly, the top ten make up around 2.5% of the sample. The sequenced material came from CD45RA- memory CD4+ T cells from PBMCs. The cell subset or site label here, explained by the study, means: memory T cells sorted ex vivo from peripheral blood. The receptor source for this set is a human donor with narcolepsy.

This chain joins TRBV6-1 and TRBJ1-1, with D possibly being TRBD1 (6 bases). Germline V gives CDR1 MNHNS, CDR2 SASEGT. V gave up 5 bases and J gave up 7 bases, with 14 bases separating them. The CDR3 is 13 amino acids. The CDR3 region has the DNA TGTGCCAGCAGTAGACTGAGGACAGATGAAGCTTTCTTT. This codes for CASSRLRTDEAFF.

This chain connects TRBV11-3 to TRBJ2-2, with TRBD2 identical over 9 bases. Germline V gene lookup returns CDR1 SGHNT and CDR2 YENEEA. Germline trimming cut 1 base from V and 4 bases from J; bases unmatched to any gene: 4. This CDR3 spans 16 amino acids. The CDR3 sequence is CASSLGLADSTGELFF. CDR3 sequence (DNA): TGTGCCAGCAGCTTAGGACTAGCGGATAGCACCGGGGAGCTGTTTTTT. Complete variable domain (other parts from reference TRBV11-3 and TRBJ2-2): EAGVVQSPRYKIIEKKQPVAFWCNPISGHNTLYWYLQNLGQGPELLIRYENEEAVDDSQLPKDRFSAERLKGVDSTLKIQPAELGDSAVYLCASSLGLADSTGELFFGEGSRLTVL.

This rearrangement joins TRBV6-4 to TRBJ1-1; D not certain. The CDR3 runs to 10 residues. Germline V gene sequence: CDR1 MRHNA, CDR2 SNTAGT. The germline V and J ends were trimmed by 8 bases and 0 bases, with 1 base remaining between them. CDR3 in amino acids: CASLNTEAFF. For the CDR3, the DNA is TGTGCCAGCCTGAACACTGAAGCTTTCTTT.

CDR3 sequence reads: CASSEPGRGRANEKLFF. CDR3 sequence (DNA): TGTGCCAGCAGTGAACCTGGGAGGGGCAGGGCTAATGAAAAACTGTTTTTT. The chain joins TRBV25-1 to TRBJ1-4, with D tentatively TRBD1 (5 bases). CDR1 and CDR2 (germline): MGHDK, SYGVNS. This CDR3 has 17 amino acids. V was pared by 2 bases and J by 3 bases, with 16 bases between.

The chain uses TRBV5-1 and TRBJ2-6, with a tentative D call TRBD1 (6 bases). This CDR3 is built from 16 residues. The germline gives CDR1 SGHRS, CDR2 YFSETQ. Trimming stripped 4 bases from V and 0 bases from J, with 11 bases between. CDR3 sequence reads: CASSPGDRSGANVLTF. For the CDR3, the DNA is TGCGCCAGCAGCCCAGGGGACCGCTCTGGGGCCAACGTCCTGACTTTC. Supplemented by reference TRBV5-1 and TRBJ2-6, the full variable domain reads KAGVTQTPRYLIKTRGQQVTLSCSPISGHRSVSWYQQTPGQGLQFLFEYFSETQRNKGNFPGRFSGRQFSNSRSEMNVSTLELGDSALYLCASSPGDRSGANVLTFGAGSRLTVL.

The genes are TRBV6-1 and TRBJ1-2, with a possible D match to TRBD1 (5 bases). Germline CDR1 MNHNS, CDR2 SASEGT. Between the trimmed V and J ends, which lost 5 bases and 7 bases, there was a span of 14 bases. The CDR3 sequence is 13 residues long. The CDR3 region has the DNA TGTGCCAGCAGTTCCCCGGGGGAGAGTGGCTACACCTTC. Protein: CASSSPGESGYTF.

The chain combines TRBV18 with TRBJ2-3; the D is unclear. Trimming pared 3 bases from V and 4 bases from J, leaving 11 bases between. CDR3 length: 14 amino acids. From germline, CDR1 is KGHSH and CDR2 LQKENI. CDR3 loop: CASSPDFRSDTQYF. The CDR3 coding sequence is TGTGCCAGCTCACCCGACTTTCGGTCAGATACGCAGTATTTT.

The chain combines TRBV6-5 with TRBJ2-1; 9 bases map to TRBD2. The CDR3 length is 13 residues. J lost 4 bases, V lost 11 bases, and 6 bases had no gene match. Germline V gives CDR1 MNHEY, CDR2 SVGAGI. CDR3: CAARTSEYNEQFF. CDR3 coding DNA: TGTGCCGCCAGGACTAGCGAATACAATGAGCAGTTCTTC.

This chain links TRBV11-2 with TRBJ2-1; 11 bases align to TRBD2. With V trimmed by 6 bases and J by 3 bases, 7 bases remained unmatched. This CDR3 comprises 16 residues. Germline CDR1 SGHAT, CDR2 FQNNGV. The CDR3 sequence is CASRSSGGRDYNEQFF. The CDR3 nucleotides read TGTGCCAGCAGATCTAGCGGGGGGAGAGACTACAATGAGCAGTTCTTC. Full variable domain (rest looked up from reference TRBV11-2 and TRBJ2-1): EAGVAQSPRYKIIEKRQSVAFWCNPISGHATLYWYQQILGQGPKLLIQFQNNGVVDDSQLPKDRFSAERLKGVDSTLKIQPAKLEDSAVYLCASRSSGGRDYNEQFFGPGTRLTVL.

The chain links TRBV2 to TRBJ1-2, with D perhaps matching TRBD1 (5 bases). V was shortened by 0 bases and J by 4 bases, with 9 bases between the two germline ends. This CDR3 is built from 14 residues. Germline lookup yields CDR1 SNHLY and CDR2 FYNNEI. CDR3 region: CASSEASGTYGYTF. Written as DNA, the CDR3 is TGTGCCAGCAGTGAAGCCTCAGGGACCTATGGCTACACCTTC.

The chain employs TRBV7-3 and TRBJ2-7; D is ambiguous. Germline V gene sequence: CDR1 SGHTA, CDR2 FQGTGA. V was cut by 2 bases and J by 4 bases, with 9 bases left in between. This CDR3 is 13 amino acids long. For the CDR3, the DNA is TGTGCCAGCAGCTTAGGAACTGAGTACGAGCAGTACTTC. Residues: CASSLGTEYEQYF.

There are a few counts of this clone. The chain employs TRBV11-2 and TRBJ2-2; D ambiguous. Germline CDR1 and CDR2: SGHAT and FQNNGV. V was clipped by 4 bases and J by 4 bases, with 10 bases between them. CDR3 length: 14 amino acids. CDR3 DNA: TGTGCCAGCAGCTCCGGAGATACCACCGGGGAGCTGTTTTTT. Residues: CASSSGDTTGELFF.